This entry lists 30 T cell receptor beta chains sequenced from one sample in a study of vaccination effects on CD4 cells after COVID-19. Antigen specificity for these receptors is unknown. Viral peptide pool expansion of antigen-specific CD4+ T cells preceded sequencing in the ViraFEST assay. Cells that had been cultured for roughly 9 days were the source of isolated CD4+ T cells. Produced via immunoSEQ multiplex PCR; TCRdb's table is partial and in-frame only. The repertoire holds roughly 76,000 clones, roughly 72% seen once, with roughly 1.7% in the top ten. The material sequenced was CD4+ T cells from PBMCs cultured with HCoV-229E spike peptides, taken before COVID-19 vaccination. The receptors stem from a human donor who received a COVID-19 vaccine.

J is TRBJ1-5 and V is TRBV30; TRBD1 is a possible D gene (6 bases). Trimming removed 2 bases at V and 6 bases at J, with 11 bases between. The CDR3 consists of 13 residues. Germline assignment: CDR1 GTSNPN and CDR2 SVGIG (reference sequence). CDR3 in DNA: TGTGCCTGGAGTCGGGGGGGCGGTCAGCCCCAGCATTTT. It encodes CAWSRGGGQPQHF.

This clone came up a few times. V is TRBV6-5 and J is TRBJ1-1; D gene ambiguous. Trimming took off 2 bases at V and 2 bases at J, with 12 bases between the two ends. The CDR3 is 15 amino acids. Germline V CDR1 and CDR2: MNHEY, SVGAGI. The CDR3 bases are TGTGCCAGCAGTTACCAGCCTCGATCCAACACTGAAGCTTTCTTT. It codes for CASSYQPRSNTEAFF.

The gene calls are TRBV6-2 or TRBV6-3 and TRBJ2-3; 8 nucleotides align to TRBD2. The V segment lost 0 bases and the J segment 5 bases; nucleotides outside the gene matches: 7. The CDR3 length is 16 residues. In germline, CDR1 is MNHEY, CDR2 SVGEGT. DNA of the CDR3: TGTGCCAGCAGTTACTCGGGCGGGGGGAGCCGAGATACGCAGTATTTT. This gives the protein CASSYSGGGSRDTQYF.

The chain uses TRBV6-2 or TRBV6-3 and TRBJ1-5, with TRBD1 identical over 7 bases. Trimming at V came to 6 bases and at J to 4 bases, leaving 6 bases not matched to a gene. CDR1 MNHEY and CDR2 SVGEGT come from the germline V gene. The CDR3 extends over 14 amino acids. This CDR3 is CASSRQGMNQPQHF. The CDR3 DNA reads TGTGCCAGCAGCCGACAGGGCATGAATCAGCCCCAGCATTTT.

This rearrangement joins TRBV13 to TRBJ2-1; TRBD2 aligns across 10 bases. Trimming took 4 bases from V and 5 from J; bases not matched to a gene: 11. This CDR3 region has 17 residues. Per germline, CDR1 PRHDT and CDR2 FYEKMQ (reference sequence). CDR3 in amino acids: CASSSASLAGGNNEQFF. CDR3 DNA: TGTGCCAGCAGCTCGGCCTCCTTAGCGGGGGGAAACAATGAGCAGTTCTTC. The variable domain in full, with the rest retrieved from reference TRBV13 and TRBJ2-1, is AAGVIQSPRHLIKEKRETATLKCYPIPRHDTVYWYQQGPGQDPQFLISFYEKMQSDKGSIPDRFSAQQFSDYHSELNMSSLELGDSALYFCASSSASLAGGNNEQFFGPGTRLTVL.

CDR3 region: CASSLETSGGYTQYF. CDR3 sequence (DNA): TGTGCCAGCAGCTTAGAGACTAGCGGGGGATATACGCAGTATTTT. J is TRBJ2-3 and V is TRBV7-2; 12 bases are a match to TRBD2. Germline loops: CDR1 SGHTA, CDR2 FQGNSA. The CDR3 sequence is 15 residues long. V lost 1 base and J lost 7; bases outside the gene matches: 3.

The genes are TRBV19 and TRBJ2-5; 8 nucleotides match TRBD2. The V gene's germline CDR1 is LNHDA and CDR2 SQIVND (reference sequence). CDR3 length: 13 amino acids. V gave up 6 bases and J gave up 5 bases; unmatched junction bases: 5. CDR3 coding DNA: TGTGCCAGTAGAGTGCGGGGGGAGGAGACCCAGTACTTC. It translates to CASRVRGEETQYF.

This chain joins TRBV6-4 and TRBJ2-3; TRBD1 aligns across 9 bases. Trimming cost V 5 bases and J 5 bases; bases outside gene matches: 5. Germline values: CDR1 MRHNA, CDR2 SNTAGT. This CDR3 comprises 14 residues. CDR3 sequence: CASSYRGQGDTQYF. The CDR3 coding sequence is TGTGCCAGCAGTTACAGGGGGCAGGGAGATACGCAGTATTTT.

This clone appeared a few times. This sequence joins TRBV13 and TRBJ1-6; D may be TRBD1 (5 bases). The V end lost 4 bases, the J end lost 6 bases, and 16 bases lay between the germline ends. Germline V gives CDR1 PRHDT, CDR2 FYEKMQ (reference sequence). The CDR3 is made up of 16 amino acids. CDR3 coding DNA: TGTGCCAGCAGCTCCCGGTCTGCAGGGCGTAATTCACCCCTCCACTTT. This codes for CASSSRSAGRNSPLHF.

The chain is built from TRBV7-2 and TRBJ2-1, with a tentative D call TRBD2 (6 bases). Per the germline V gene, CDR1 is SGHTA and CDR2 is FQGNSA. The CDR3 contains 14 residues. V was shortened by 6 bases and J by 6 bases, with 15 bases between the two germline ends. CDR3 bases: TGTGCCAGCAGGGGAGGAGCGGTGGGCAATGAGCAGTTCTTC. Amino acids: CASRGGAVGNEQFF.

The CDR3 sequence is CASILGMGEAFF. The CDR3 DNA is TGTGCCAGCATCCTAGGGATGGGTGAAGCTTTCTTT. This chain links TRBV28 with TRBJ1-1; no reliable D call. The CDR3 consists of 12 residues. CDR1 is MDHEN, CDR2 SYDVKM, per germline. The V end was cut by 7 bases, the J end by 7 bases, with 13 bases between.

This rearrangement joins TRBV6-2 or TRBV6-3 to TRBJ2-7; D may be TRBD1 (6 bases). This CDR3 is 13 amino acids long. Trimming took 4 bases from V and 4 from J, leaving 11 bases between them. Germline CDR1 and CDR2: MNHEY and SVGEGT. The CDR3 reads CASSSGDTYEQYV. CDR3 bases: TGTGCCAGCAGTTCCGGGGACACATACGAGCAGTACGTC.

The chain carries TRBV11-2 and TRBJ2-7; no firm D call. This CDR3 comprises 13 residues. In germline, CDR1 is SGHAT, CDR2 FQNNGV. V dropped 1 base and J dropped 2 bases, with 6 bases sitting between them. The DNA of the CDR3 is TGTGCCAGCAGCTTAGTGGCAGCCTACGAGCAGTACGTC. The encoded protein is CASSLVAAYEQYV.

The V and J genes are TRBV7-8 and TRBJ1-3; D gene ambiguous. Trimming took 5 bases from V and 2 from J, leaving 13 bases between them. Per germline, CDR1 SGHVS and CDR2 FQNEAQ. This CDR3 has 15 residues. The CDR3 region is CASSPVEVAGNTIYF. The CDR3 region has the DNA TGTGCCAGCAGCCCCGTTGAGGTAGCTGGAAACACCATATATTTT.

The chain couples TRBV12-3 or TRBV12-4 to TRBJ1-1; the D is unclear. The CDR3 contains 12 residues. Trimming removed 7 bases at V and 6 bases at J, with 12 bases between. The CDR3 region is CASNYGLAEAFF. DNA for the CDR3: TGTGCCAGCAATTATGGGCTAGCTGAAGCTTTCTTT.

Here the CDR3 reads CASSWARGLNTEAFF. The DNA for the CDR3 is TGTGCCAGCAGTTGGGCGAGGGGGTTGAACACTGAAGCTTTCTTT. J is TRBJ1-1 and V is TRBV7-8, with a weak D call TRBD1 (6 bases). V was pared by 6 bases and J by 0 bases, with 14 bases between. CDR1 is SGHVS, CDR2 FQNEAQ, per germline. CDR3 size: 15 residues.

The chain recombines TRBV7-9 with TRBJ1-1; D perhaps matches TRBD1 (5 bases). Deletions cut 0 bases from V and 7 bases from J, with 6 bases between. CDR1 SEHNR and CDR2 FQNEAQ come from the germline V gene (reference sequence). The length of the CDR3 is 12 residues. CDR3: CASSLAGVEAFF. DNA of the CDR3: TGTGCCAGCAGCTTAGCGGGGGTTGAAGCTTTCTTT. The full variable domain, with the rest looked up from reference TRBV7-9 and TRBJ1-1, is DTGVSQNPRHKITKRGQNVTFRCDPISEHNRLYWYRQTLGQGPEFLTYFQNEAQLEKSRLLSDRFSAERPKGSFSTLEIQRTEQGDSAMYLCASSLAGVEAFFGQGTRLTVV.

The V gene is TRBV28, the J gene TRBJ1-2, with a possible D match to TRBD1 (5 bases). Trimming removed 5 bases at V and 4 bases at J, with 14 bases between. CDR1 and CDR2 (germline): MDHEN, SYDVKM. The CDR3 totals 14 residues. CDR3 sequence: CASSPRDPAYGYTF. Written as DNA, the CDR3 is TGTGCCAGCAGTCCAAGGGACCCCGCCTATGGCTACACCTTC.

V gene TRBV5-1 combines with J gene TRBJ1-1; D not certain. With 1 base removed from V and 0 bases from J, the gap between germline ends came to 4 bases. Germline-derived CDR1 and CDR2 are SGHRS and YFSETQ. The CDR3 loop spans 13 amino acids. CDR3 nucleotide sequence: TGCGCCAGCAGCTTGACTATGAACACTGAAGCTTTCTTT. Amino acid sequence: CASSLTMNTEAFF.

This clone occurred a few times. V and J are TRBV24-1 and TRBJ2-2, with a tentative D call TRBD2 (6 bases). CDR3 size: 16 residues. V dropped 2 bases and J dropped 2 bases, with 11 bases sitting between them. Germline lookup yields CDR1 KGHDR and CDR2 SFDVKD. The CDR3 region is CATSDWGVPNTGELFF. Here the CDR3 DNA reads TGTGCCACCAGTGATTGGGGGGTTCCTAACACCGGGGAGCTGTTTTTT.

CDR3 bases: TGTGCCAGCAGCCCTGAGGAGACTAGCACAGATACGCAGTATTTT. Translated, it gives CASSPEETSTDTQYF. The rearrangement joins TRBV6-4 to TRBJ2-3; D call uncertain. From germline, CDR1 is MRHNA and CDR2 SNTAGT. The germline V and J ends were trimmed by 6 bases and 0 bases, with 13 bases remaining between them. This CDR3 is built from 15 residues.

The sample holds a few counts of this clone. This chain connects TRBV15 to TRBJ1-6, with D perhaps matching TRBD1 (6 bases). Trimming shortened V by 1 base and J by 8 bases, and 9 bases separated the two germline ends. Per germline, CDR1 LNHNV and CDR2 YYDKDF (reference sequence). This CDR3 comprises 14 residues. CDR3 sequence (DNA): TGTGCCACCAGCAGAGGGGGGGCGGATTCACCCCTCCACTTT. This gives the protein CATSRGGADSPLHF.

The V call is TRBV5-1, the J call TRBJ1-2, with 7 bases aligning to TRBD1. Germline CDR1 SGHRS, CDR2 YFSETQ. J was trimmed by 6 bases and V by 0 bases; bases with no gene match: 8. The CDR3 extends over 15 amino acids. CDR3 region: CASSLAGGGGDGYTF. The CDR3 DNA sequence: TGCGCCAGCAGCTTGGCCGGAGGGGGCGGTGATGGCTACACCTTC. Based on the CDR3 plus reference TRBV5-1 and TRBJ1-2, the full variable domain is KAGVTQTPRYLIKTRGQQVTLSCSPISGHRSVSWYQQTPGQGLQFLFEYFSETQRNKGNFPGRFSGRQFSNSRSEMNVSTLELGDSALYLCASSLAGGGGDGYTFGSGTRLTVV.

The chain recombines TRBV6-5 with TRBJ2-7, with 11 bases matching TRBD1. Germline CDR1 is MNHEY and CDR2 is SVGAGI. Unmatched junction bases numbered 5, after V lost 4 bases and J lost 3 bases. The CDR3 has 15 amino acids. Here the CDR3 reads CASSSYGTGGYEQYV. CDR3 in DNA: TGTGCCAGCAGTTCCTACGGGACAGGGGGCTACGAGCAGTACGTC.

The V call is TRBV25-1, the J call TRBJ1-4, with 8 nucleotides matching TRBD1. Unmatched junction bases numbered 3, after V lost 0 bases and J lost 6 bases. Germline V gene sequence: CDR1 MGHDK, CDR2 SYGVNS. The CDR3 contains 15 residues. DNA for the CDR3: TGTGCCAGCAGTGAATACAGGGGGCCTCATGAAAAACTGTTTTTT. This sequence encodes CASSEYRGPHEKLFF.

This sequence joins TRBV7-2 and TRBJ2-1; 12 bases align to TRBD2. The CDR3 contains 15 residues. CDR1 is SGHTA and CDR2 is FQGNSA in the germline V gene. J gave up 6 bases and V 5 bases, and 5 bases lay outside the gene matches. The CDR3 loop is CASSASSGGANEQFF. DNA for the CDR3: TGTGCCAGCAGCGCCTCTAGCGGGGGGGCCAATGAGCAGTTCTTC. The full variable domain, rest sourced from reference TRBV7-2 and TRBJ2-1, is GAGVSQSPSNKVTEKGKDVELRCDPISGHTALYWYRQSLGQGLEFLIYFQGNSAPDKSGLPSDRFSAERTGGSVSTLTIQRTQQEDSAVYLCASSASSGGANEQFFGPGTRLTVL.

The chain is built from TRBV6-4 and TRBJ2-6; D is undetermined. The CDR3 sequence is 16 residues long. V was cut by 0 bases and J by 3 bases, with 9 bases left in between. CDR1 and CDR2 (germline): MRHNA, SNTAGT. The CDR3 spells CASSDSSASGANVLTF. CDR3 DNA sequence: TGTGCCAGCAGTGACTCGAGTGCTAGTGGGGCCAACGTCCTGACTTTC.

The gene calls are TRBV6-6 and TRBJ1-3; D unclear. Germline V gene sequence: CDR1 MNHNY, CDR2 SVGAGI (reference sequence). CDR3 length: 13 residues. The V and J ends lost 5 bases and 0 bases respectively, with 5 bases between them. The CDR3: CASSAPSGNTIYF. CDR3 nucleotides: TGTGCCAGCAGTGCCCCCTCTGGAAACACCATATATTTT.

The chain employs TRBV20-1 and TRBJ1-1; D is undetermined. The CDR3 totals 11 residues. The germline gives CDR1 DFQATT, CDR2 SNEGSKA (reference sequence). Between the trimmed V and J ends, which lost 3 bases and 1 base, there was a span of 3 bases. The CDR3 DNA follows: TGCAGTGCTAGGGCGAACACTGAAGCTTTCTTT. The encoded protein is CSARANTEAFF.

The genes are TRBV21-1 and TRBJ1-5. TRBV21-1 is marked as a pseudogene. The CDR3 consists of 15 residues. DNA for the CDR3: TGTGCCAGCAGCTCCTCAGGGGGGGTATGGCAGCCCCAGCATTTT. It is translated as CASSSSGGVWQPQHF.